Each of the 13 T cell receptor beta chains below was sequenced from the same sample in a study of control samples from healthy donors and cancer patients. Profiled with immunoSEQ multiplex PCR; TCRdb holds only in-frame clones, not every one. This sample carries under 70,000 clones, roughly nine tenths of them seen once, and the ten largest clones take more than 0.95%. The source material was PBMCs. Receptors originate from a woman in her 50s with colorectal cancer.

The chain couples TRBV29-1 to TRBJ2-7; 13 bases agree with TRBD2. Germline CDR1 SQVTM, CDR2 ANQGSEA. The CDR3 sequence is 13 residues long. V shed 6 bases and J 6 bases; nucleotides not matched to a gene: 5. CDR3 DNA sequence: TGCAGCGTGGGGACTAGCGGGGAGACCGAGCAGTACTTC. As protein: CSVGTSGETEQYF.

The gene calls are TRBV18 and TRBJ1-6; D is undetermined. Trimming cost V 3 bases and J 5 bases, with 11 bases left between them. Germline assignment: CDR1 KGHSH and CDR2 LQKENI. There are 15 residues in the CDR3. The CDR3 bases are TGTGCCAGCTCACCCTCGGCACAGAATAATTCACCCCTCCACTTT. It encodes CASSPSAQNNSPLHF.

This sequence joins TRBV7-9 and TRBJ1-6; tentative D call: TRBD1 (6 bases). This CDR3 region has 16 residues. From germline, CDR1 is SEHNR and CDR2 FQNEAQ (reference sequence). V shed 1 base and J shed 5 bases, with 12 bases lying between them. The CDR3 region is CASSLGSGQDNSPLHF. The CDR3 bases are TGTGCCAGCAGCTTAGGTTCGGGACAAGATAATTCACCCCTCCACTTT.

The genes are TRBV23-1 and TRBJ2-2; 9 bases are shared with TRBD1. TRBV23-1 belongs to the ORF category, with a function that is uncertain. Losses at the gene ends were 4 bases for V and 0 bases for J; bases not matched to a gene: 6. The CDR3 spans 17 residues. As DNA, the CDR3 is TGCGCCAGCAGTCGACCCGGGACAGGGACGAACACCGGGGAGCTGTTTTTT. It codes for CASSRPGTGTNTGELFF.

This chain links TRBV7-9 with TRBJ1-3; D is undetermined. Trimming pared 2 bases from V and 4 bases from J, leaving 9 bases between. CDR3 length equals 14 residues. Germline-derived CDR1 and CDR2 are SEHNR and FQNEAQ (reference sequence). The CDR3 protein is CASSLMGTGNTIYF. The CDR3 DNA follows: TGTGCCAGCAGCTTAATGGGTACCGGAAACACCATATATTTT.

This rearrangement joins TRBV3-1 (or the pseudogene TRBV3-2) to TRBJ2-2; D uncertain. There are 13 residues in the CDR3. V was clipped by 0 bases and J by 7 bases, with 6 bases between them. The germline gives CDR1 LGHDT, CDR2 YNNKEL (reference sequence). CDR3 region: CASSQESGGELFF. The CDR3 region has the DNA TGTGCCAGCAGCCAAGAGTCAGGCGGGGAGCTGTTTTTT.

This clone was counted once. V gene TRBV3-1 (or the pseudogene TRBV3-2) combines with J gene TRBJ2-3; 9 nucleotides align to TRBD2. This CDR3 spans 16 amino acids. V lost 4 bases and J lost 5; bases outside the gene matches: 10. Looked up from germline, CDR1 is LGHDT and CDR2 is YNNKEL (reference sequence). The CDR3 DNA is TGTGCCAGCAGCCCCCCTGGCGGGGGGGCGGGAGATACGCAGTATTTT. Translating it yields CASSPPGGGAGDTQYF.

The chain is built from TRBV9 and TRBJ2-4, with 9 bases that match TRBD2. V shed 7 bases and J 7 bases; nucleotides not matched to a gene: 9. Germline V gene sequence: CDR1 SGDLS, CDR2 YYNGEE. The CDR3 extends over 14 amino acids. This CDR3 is CASGSAGGSNIQYF. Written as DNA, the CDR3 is TGTGCCAGCGGGTCAGCGGGGGGCTCGAACATTCAGTACTTC.

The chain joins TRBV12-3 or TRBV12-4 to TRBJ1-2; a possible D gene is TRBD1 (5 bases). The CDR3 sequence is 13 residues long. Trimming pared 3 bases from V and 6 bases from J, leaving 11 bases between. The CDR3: CASSLWGDHGYTF. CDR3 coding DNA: TGTGCCAGCAGTTTGTGGGGGGACCATGGCTACACCTTC.

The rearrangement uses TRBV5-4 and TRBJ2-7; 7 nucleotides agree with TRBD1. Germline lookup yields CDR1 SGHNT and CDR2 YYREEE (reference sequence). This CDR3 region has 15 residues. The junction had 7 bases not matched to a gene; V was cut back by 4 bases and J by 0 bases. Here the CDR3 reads CASSLGQANSYEQYF. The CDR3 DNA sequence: TGTGCCAGCAGCCTAGGACAGGCCAACTCCTACGAGCAGTACTTC.

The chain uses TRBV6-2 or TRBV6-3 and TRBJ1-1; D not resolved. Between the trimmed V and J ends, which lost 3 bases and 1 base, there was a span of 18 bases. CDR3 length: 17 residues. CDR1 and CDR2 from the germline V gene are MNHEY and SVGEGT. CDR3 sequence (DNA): TGTGCCAGCAGTTATGAGTTGGGGTATTACGAGAACACTGAAGCTTTCTTT. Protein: CASSYELGYYENTEAFF.

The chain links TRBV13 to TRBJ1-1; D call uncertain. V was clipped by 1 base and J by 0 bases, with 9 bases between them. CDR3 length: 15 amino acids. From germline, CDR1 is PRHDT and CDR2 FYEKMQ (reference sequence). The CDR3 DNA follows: TGTGCCAGCAGCTTAGATGCGACCGTGAACACTGAAGCTTTCTTT. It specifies CASSLDATVNTEAFF. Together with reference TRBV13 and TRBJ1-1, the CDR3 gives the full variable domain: AAGVIQSPRHLIKEKRETATLKCYPIPRHDTVYWYQQGPGQDPQFLISFYEKMQSDKGSIPDRFSAQQFSDYHSELNMSSLELGDSALYFCASSLDATVNTEAFFGQGTRLTVV.

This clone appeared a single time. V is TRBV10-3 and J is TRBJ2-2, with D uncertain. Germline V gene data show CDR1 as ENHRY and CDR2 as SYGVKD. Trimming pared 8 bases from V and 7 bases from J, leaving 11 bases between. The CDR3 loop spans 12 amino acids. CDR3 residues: CAIGSGGGELFF. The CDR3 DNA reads TGTGCCATCGGGTCTGGCGGCGGGGAGCTGTTTTTT.